This TCR beta chain was captured in a study of shared clonotypes between healthy human individuals. Whole-study findings and limits: Sorted-subset sequencing, rarefaction showed, was incomplete despite large depth. Compared with memory subsets, naive subsets generally had larger estimated richness.

The germline V gene encodes CDR1 MNHEY and CDR2 SVGAGI. Trimming shortened V by 6 bases and J by 4 bases, and 15 bases separated the two germline ends. The CDR3 is made up of 14 amino acids. As to this clone: The target antigen is unknown.

This table comes from immunoSEQ multiplex PCR, and its TCRdb copy is limited to in-frame clones, with some not included. The sample lists more than 1,200,000 clones, approximately 98.5% occurring once. The chain couples TRBV6-5 to TRBJ1-2; possible D gene TRBD1, 5 bases. The sequence was collected from a man under 40 in good health. Input material: naive CD4+ T cells sorted from blood. Sample subset: CD45RA+ positively selected. The CDR3 region has the DNA TGTGCCAGCAGGGGAGCGGCGGGGCTCTATGGCTACACCTTC. Translating gives CASRGAAGLYGYTF.